This T cell receptor (beta chain) was captured by sequencing in a study of shared clonotypes between healthy human individuals. Whole-study results and caveats: Clonotypes shared by all four donors outscored non-shared clonotypes in generation probability. Compared with memory subsets, naive subsets generally had larger estimated richness.

The V segment lost 7 bases and the J segment 4 bases; nucleotides outside the gene matches: 2. The CDR3 is 12 residues long. The germline V gene encodes CDR1 SQVTM and CDR2 ANQGSEA. Generated by immunoSEQ multiplex PCR, the TCRdb table keeps only in-frame clones and is missing some. The sample gives a few million clones, roughly 90% of which show up once; about 0.36% is in the top ten. On this clone: Its target is not known.

This receptor was taken from a man aged 18 to 29 in good health. Some clones in this sample may be carry-over from other donors' samples. The chain links TRBV29-1 to TRBJ1-1; 11 bases map to TRBD1. Input material: naive CD4+ T cells from PBMCs. Subset of the sample: CD45RA+ positively selected. CDR3 region: CSAGQGGTEAFF. The CDR3 DNA follows: TGCAGCGCGGGACAGGGGGGCACTGAAGCTTTCTTT. Together with reference TRBV29-1 and TRBJ1-1, the CDR3 gives the full variable domain: SAVISQKPSRDICQRGTSLTIQCQVDSQVTMMFWYRQQPGQSLTLIATANQGSEATYESGFVIDKFPISRPNLTFSTLTVSNMSPEDSSIYLCSAGQGGTEAFFGQGTRLTVV.